The sequence of this TCR beta chain was determined in a study of vaccination effects on CD4 cells after COVID-19 (dated by TCRdb to the early 2020s). As for the study more broadly: In the ViraFEST assay, PBMC were stimulated with viral peptide pools, and TCR sequencing was then used to find antigen-specific CD4+ T cell clonotypes based on their expansion. A total of nine to ten COVID-19 convalescent patients and a handful of SARS-CoV-2-naive healthy vaccine recipients were included in the full study. Two doses of either the BNT162b2 or the mRNA-1273 mRNA SARS-CoV-2 vaccine were administered to participants. Cultures from other donors in the study were sequenced with the Oncomine TCR Beta short-read assay on an Illumina iSeq 100. Each well held 2 million to 2.5 million PBMC cultured in IMDM containing around 5% human AB serum, around 9.3 IU/ml IL-2 and gentamicin, along with about 10 ug/ml peptides. SARS-CoV-2 spike-specific CD4+ TCR repertoires from before and after mRNA vaccination were compared in COVID-19 convalescent patients and in infection-naive vaccine recipients. The study at large found these results: At late post-vaccination timepoints, both infection-induced and vaccine-induced clones showed marked clonal contraction, consistent with waning T cell responses. In healthy vaccine recipients, vaccine-induced clones were almost all SARS-CoV-2 mono-reactive, with only 1 of 255 cross-reactive with common cold coronaviruses. Only a small number of convalescent patients were included, and no early post-infection timepoints were available, which limited the study.

A remark on this clone: It has no known antigen specificity. No much larger clone exists at a distance of one base, and base qualities are not known.

To prepare the library, the immunoSEQ multiplex PCR assay was applied. DNA from the cultured, isolated CD4+ T cells was subjected to TCR beta CDR3 sequencing. The original pipeline was this. Non-productive TCR sequences were discarded, and reads were trimmed to the CDR3 region, with only CDR3s of 7 or more amino acids retained. Antigen-specific clonotypes were identified with the MANAFEST web app by comparing expansion in peptide wells against reference cultures. To be called positive, a clone needed expansion at FDR<0.05 compared with the reference and with all other wells, an odds ratio greater than 5, and a frequency greater than 0.1% in two replicate wells. A clonotype was defined as cross-reactive if the clonotype was significantly expanded both in SARS-CoV-2 spike wells and in at least one common cold coronavirus spike condition. Levenshtein distance calculated with the stringdist R package was used to assess CDR3 similarity, and unrooted trees were constructed with ape in R 3.6.1. This is the immuneACCESS table as TCRdb keeps it, with only in-frame sequences that have V and J called. A part of the clones is gone; compared with another copy, unresolved V genes explain less than half, and the rest is unexplained. V and J calls and clone size are copied from that table; D and trimming were computed from the DNA. The sample yields 50,000 or so clones; approximately 61% were counted once. The top ten clones comprise roughly 5.1% of the sample.

After less than 13 days of culture, CD4+ T cells were isolated with the EasySep CD4+ T cell isolation kit. None of the healthy vaccine recipients had a prior SARS-CoV-2 infection, which was confirmed by nucleocapsid antibody tests that came back negative both before and after vaccination. Half of the culture medium was replaced with fresh IL-2-containing medium on days 3 and 7. Unless otherwise noted, each peptide stimulation condition was cultured in triplicate wells. PBMC were separated from whole blood using Ficoll-Paque Plus gradient centrifugation and were then either cryopreserved at -140C or used fresh. The QIAamp micro DNA kit was used to extract genomic DNA from the cultured CD4+ T cells. The germline V gene provides CDR1 SGHAT and CDR2 FQNNGV. Relative to germline, V is missing 2 bases and J is missing 5 bases, with 7 bases of the junction outside any gene match. The CDR3 starts with the cysteine, ends with the phenylalanine, and has 17 residues. Left in the record is the CDR3 DNA by itself, 51 bases read in frame from the first base.

Sequencing used CD4+ T cells from PBMCs cultured without peptide, obtained before COVID-19 vaccination. The receptor's source is a human donor who received a COVID-19 vaccine. The V and J genes are TRBV11-2 and TRBJ2-3; 13 bases in the middle match TRBD2. The nucleotide sequence is given as TGTGCCAGCAGCTTATTGGGGACTAGCGGGGTTGTAGATACGCAGTATTTT. This codes for CASSLLGTSGVVDTQYF.